The 5 T cell receptor beta chains presented below share a single source sample, sequenced in a study of blood T cell repertoires in COVID-19. Method: immunoSEQ multiplex PCR; TCRdb's copy keeps in-frame clones and lacks some. The sample carries about 220,000 clones, around 82% recorded once. Sequences were obtained from peripheral blood. The source is a woman aged 30 to 39 who had recovered from COVID-19.

The genes are TRBV7-2 and TRBJ2-7; D may be TRBD1 (5 bases). This CDR3 has 13 residues. Trimming took off 5 bases at V and 3 bases at J, with 11 bases between the two ends. CDR1 SGHTA and CDR2 FQGNSA come from the germline V gene. The CDR3, as DNA: TGTGCCAGCAGCAACGACAGATTCTACGAGCAGTACTTC. It codes for CASSNDRFYEQYF.

This chain links TRBV11-2 with TRBJ2-7; 11 nucleotides match TRBD2. Germline assignment: CDR1 SGHAT and CDR2 FQNNGV. V dropped 1 base and J dropped 4; count of bases not matched to a gene: 9. The CDR3 runs to 17 residues. CDR3 nucleotides: TGTGCCAGCAGCTTAGTAGCCCTAGCGGGAGGCTGGTACGAGCAGTACTTC. This translates into CASSLVALAGGWYEQYF.

The rearrangement links TRBV27 to TRBJ1-1, with a weak D call TRBD1 (5 bases). Trimming removed 4 bases from V and 3 bases from J, with 9 bases in between. Germline V CDR1 and CDR2: MNHEY, SMNVEV (reference sequence). CDR3 length equals 13 residues. CDR3 region: CASSYGGYTEAFF. In DNA form, the CDR3 reads TGTGCCAGCAGTTACGGGGGGTACACTGAAGCTTTCTTT.

J is TRBJ2-2 and V is TRBV25-1; 9 bases agree with TRBD1. CDR1 is MGHDK, CDR2 SYGVNS, per germline. CDR3 length: 16 residues. The junction had 4 bases not matched to a gene; V was cut back by 5 bases and J by 0 bases. The CDR3 bases are TGTGCCAGCAGTACACGGGACAGGGCGAACACCGGGGAGCTGTTTTTT. It specifies CASSTRDRANTGELFF.

This clone is a singleton in its sample. This chain connects TRBV19 to TRBJ2-3, with 8 nucleotides matching TRBD2. The CDR3 length is 17 residues. Germline V gene data show CDR1 as LNHDA and CDR2 as SQIVND (reference sequence). V dropped 6 bases and J dropped 3; count of bases not matched to a gene: 14. The CDR3 spells CASSPTLTSVGTDTQYF. CDR3 bases: TGTGCCAGTAGCCCCACCCTGACTAGCGTCGGTACAGATACGCAGTATTTT.